The 26 T cell receptor beta chains below all came from one sample that was sequenced in a study of Graves' ophthalmopathy and Graves' hyperthyroidism (dated by TCRdb to 2016 to 2019). TCRdb lists the instrument as Illumina HiSeq 2000. For repertoire sequencing, TCR beta CDR3 regions were amplified from RNA transcripts. The first round was an RT-PCR using HTBI primers with the Qiagen OneStep RT-PCR kit, and this first round was followed by a second-round multiplex PCR, then size selection and purification. Starting from the raw public reads, TCRdb applied fastp trimming at Q25, assembled clones with MiXCR and retained in-frame beta chains. Rows with one shared CDR3 protein collapse into an entry with the most common genes and DNA. Within this sample are about 640,000 distinct CDR3 sequences, with under 50% of them counted one time only. Together, the top ten hold 3.3% of the sample. The specimen sequenced was peripheral blood. The receptors originated from an adult man with Graves' ophthalmopathy.

Turning to this clonotype: Its ends do not fully match the called genes, so a read error is possible. This CDR3 reads CASSEADATGWGYGYTF. The DNA of the CDR3 is TGTGCCAGCAGTGAAGCCGATGCGACAGGTTGGGGCTATGGCTACACCTTC. The chain combines TRBV10-3 with TRBJ1-2, with TRBD1 as a possible D gene (6 bases). The germline CDR1 and CDR2 sequences are ENHRY and SYGVKD. The CDR3 loop spans 17 amino acids.

This clonotype was seen ten or more times. The chain uses TRBV7-2 and TRBJ2-5; 7 nucleotides match TRBD2. This CDR3 is built from 14 residues. The trim removed 9 bases at V and 2 bases at J, leaving 9 bases unmatched. The germline V gene encodes CDR1 SGHTA and CDR2 FQGNSA. CDR3 residues: CARTGLDAQETQYF. For the CDR3, the DNA is TGTGCCAGGACCGGACTAGACGCGCAAGAGACCCAGTACTTC. Using reference TRBV7-2 and TRBJ2-5 for the parts outside the CDR3, the full variable domain is GAGVSQSPSNKVTEKGKDVELRCDPISGHTALYWYRQSLGQGLEFLIYFQGNSAPDKSGLPSDRFSAERTGGSVSTLTIQRTQQEDSAVYLCARTGLDAQETQYFGPGTRLLVL.

At least ten counts were recorded for this clonotype. The chain links TRBV7-2 to TRBJ2-7; tentative D call: TRBD1 (6 bases). CDR3 length: 15 amino acids. Germline values: CDR1 SGHTA, CDR2 FQGNSA. The V gene lost 3 bases and the J gene lost 4 bases, with 16 bases spanning the gap. CDR3 nucleotides: TGTGCCAGCAGCTTGGGGGCGCAGGGTGGGTACGAGCAGTACTTC. This sequence encodes CASSLGAQGGYEQYF.

The rearrangement joins TRBV19 to TRBJ2-7, with D perhaps assigned TRBD1 or TRBD2 (5 bases each). The CDR3 totals 19 residues. The V end lost 7 bases, the J end lost 3 bases, and 31 bases lay between the germline ends. CDR1 and CDR2 from the germline V gene are LNHDA and SQIVND (reference sequence). The CDR3 region is CASTPGLFGQGGSFYEQYF. The CDR3, as DNA: TGTGCCAGTACTCCCGGGTTGTTTGGGCAGGGCGGGTCGTTCTACGAGCAGTACTTC.

The sample holds many counts of this clonotype. This chain connects TRBV11-2 to TRBJ2-7; 7 nucleotides agree with TRBD1. CDR1 and CDR2 from the germline V gene are SGHAT and FQNNGV. V shed 5 bases and J 3 bases; nucleotides not matched to a gene: 7. This CDR3 has 14 residues. The CDR3 is CASSATGNSYEQYF. The CDR3 DNA follows: TGTGCCAGCAGCGCGACAGGGAACAGCTACGAGCAGTACTTC.

In this sample, this clonotype turned up many times. This chain links TRBV10-3 with TRBJ2-7, with D perhaps given as TRBD1 or TRBD2 (5 bases each). The germline V gene encodes CDR1 ENHRY and CDR2 SYGVKD. The CDR3 has 13 residues. V was shortened by 2 bases and J by 3 bases, with 8 bases between the two germline ends. CDR3 region: CAISESGGYEQYF. The CDR3, as DNA: TGTGCCATCAGTGAGAGTGGGGGCTACGAGCAGTACTTC.

This clonotype was recorded many times. The chain employs TRBV15 and TRBJ1-5, with 8 bases matching TRBD1. Unmatched junction bases numbered 6, after V lost 1 base and J lost 4 bases. CDR3 length equals 16 residues. Per the germline V gene, CDR1 is LNHNV and CDR2 is YYDKDF (reference sequence). DNA for the CDR3: TGTGCCACCAGCAGAGTGAGGACAGGGCGTAATCAGCCCCAGCATTTT. This codes for CATSRVRTGRNQPQHF. Combining the CDR3 with reference TRBV15 and TRBJ1-5 gives the whole variable domain DAMVIQNPRYQVTQFGKPVTLSCSQTLNHNVMYWYQQKSSQAPKLLFHYYDKDFNNEADTPDNFQSRRPNTSFCFLDIRSPGLGDTAMYLCATSRVRTGRNQPQHFGDGTRLSIL.

Comments on this clonotype: A single base separates this from a much larger clone, so it may be a read error. It is likely a read error, because the conserved phenylalanine at the end of the CDR3 is missing. The CDR3 protein is CASSFSGSYTL. The CDR3 DNA is TGTGCCAGCAGCTTCTCAGGGAGCTACACCCTC. This chain joins TRBV7-9 and TRBJ1-2; D may be TRBD1 (5 bases). The germline V and J ends were trimmed by 3 bases and 9 bases, with 8 bases remaining between them. There are 11 residues in the CDR3. Germline CDR1 is SEHNR and CDR2 is FQNEAQ (reference sequence).

This clonotype appeared many times. This chain links TRBV7-2 with TRBJ2-5, with D unclear. The CDR3 has 13 residues. V lost 2 bases, J lost 5 bases, and 9 bases lay in between. Germline assignment: CDR1 SGHTA and CDR2 FQGNSA. The CDR3 DNA is TGTGCCAGCAGCTTACGGCGGTGGGAGACCCAGTACTTC. It translates to CASSLRRWETQYF.

There are many counts of this clonotype. CDR3 region: CASSLDSPNTEAFF. The CDR3 DNA follows: TGCGCCAGCAGCTTGGACAGCCCGAACACTGAAGCTTTCTTT. The chain uses TRBV5-1 and TRBJ1-1; D remains ambiguous. V lost 0 bases and J lost 1, with 7 bases in between. Germline V CDR1 and CDR2: SGHRS, YFSETQ. CDR3 length: 14 amino acids. Based on the CDR3 plus reference TRBV5-1 and TRBJ1-1, the full variable domain is KAGVTQTPRYLIKTRGQQVTLSCSPISGHRSVSWYQQTPGQGLQFLFEYFSETQRNKGNFPGRFSGRQFSNSRSEMNVSTLELGDSALYLCASSLDSPNTEAFFGQGTRLTVV.

J is TRBJ2-3 and V is TRBV7-6, with 9 nucleotides matching TRBD2. Germline-derived CDR1 and CDR2 are SGHVS and FNYEAQ. CDR3 length equals 16 residues. V was pared by 1 base and J by 4 bases, with 6 bases of the junction left unmatched. This CDR3 reads CASSLVEASGADTQYF. CDR3 in DNA: TGTGCCAGCAGCTTAGTAGAAGCTAGCGGGGCAGATACGCAGTATTTT.

The chain has TRBV9 and TRBJ2-7; 8 nucleotides match TRBD2. The CDR3 has 15 residues. V trimming: 2 bases; J trimming: 7 bases; junction bases outside the gene matches: 11. Germline V gene lookup returns CDR1 SGDLS and CDR2 YYNGEE. Written as DNA, the CDR3 is TGTGCCAGCAGCGTGGGGACTCACGGGAGGGATGAGCAGTACTTC. This encodes CASSVGTHGRDEQYF.

With regard to this clonotype: A junction end diverges from the germline sequence, so it may reflect a read error. The chain joins TRBV7-3 to TRBJ2-2; 9 bases fit TRBD1. The CDR3 sequence is 15 residues long. The germline V gene encodes CDR1 SGHTA and CDR2 FQGTGA. The CDR3 sequence is CASSSGDRDVGELFF. The CDR3 region has the DNA TGCGCCAGCAGCTCGGGGGACAGGGATGTCGGGGAGCTGTTTTTT.

This clonotype was found once. The V call is TRBV25-1, the J call TRBJ1-5; TRBD1 aligns across 9 bases. V shed 5 bases and J 3 bases; nucleotides not matched to a gene: 5. Germline V gene sequence: CDR1 MGHDK, CDR2 SYGVNS. The CDR3 has 15 residues. CDR3 DNA: TGTGCCAGCAGTTCCCGGACAGGGGTCAATCAGCCCCAGCATTTT. It translates to CASSSRTGVNQPQHF.

This clonotype was picked up many times. The genes are TRBV20-1 and TRBJ1-3, with D unclear. There are 14 residues in the CDR3. Germline loops: CDR1 DFQATT, CDR2 SNEGSKA (reference sequence). Trimming removed 0 bases at V and 4 bases at J, with 10 bases between. CDR3 bases: TGCAGTGCTAGAGATCACACGGGGGGAAACACCATATATTTT. This codes for CSARDHTGGNTIYF.

In this sample, this clonotype turned up a few times. The genes are TRBV2 and TRBJ1-5; TRBD1 might be the D (6 bases). The V end was cut by 8 bases, the J end by 6 bases, with 26 bases between. Germline CDR1 reads SNHLY; CDR2 reads FYNNEI. CDR3 length: 17 residues. This chain's CDR3 is CASSRTVSQGGSQPQHF. CDR3 nucleotide sequence: TGTGCCAGCTCAAGAACGGTATCACAGGGTGGCAGTCAGCCCCAGCATTTT.

This sequence joins TRBV5-1 and TRBJ2-7, with 9 positions matching TRBD2. This CDR3 contains 14 residues. The V gene end was trimmed by 7 bases and the J gene end by 5 bases; junction bases not matched to a gene: 10. CDR1 is SGHRS, CDR2 YFSETQ, per germline. CDR3 residues: CASSKRGVYHEQYF. DNA of the CDR3: TGCGCCAGCTCCAAGCGGGGGGTATATCACGAGCAGTACTTC.

For this clonotype: Given a much more abundant clone one base away, this may be a read error. The chain couples TRBV19 to TRBJ1-2, with D possibly being TRBD1 (5 bases). This CDR3 spans 15 amino acids. CDR1 LNHDA and CDR2 SQIVND come from the germline V gene (reference sequence). With 7 bases removed from V and 0 bases from J, the gap between germline ends came to 15 bases. CDR3 region: CASTTARDANYGYTF. The DNA for the CDR3 is TGTGCCAGTACTACGGCCCGGGACGCTAACTATGGCTACACCTTC. Looking up the rest from reference TRBV19 and TRBJ1-2 gives the full variable domain: DGGITQSPKYLFRKEGQNVTLSCEQNLNHDAMYWYRQDPGQGLRLIYYSQIVNDFQKGDIAEGYSVSREKKESFPLTVTSAQKNPTAFYLCASTTARDANYGYTFGSGTRLTVV.

This clonotype was detected many times. The DNA of the CDR3 is TGTGCTAGTGGTTCCCGCGGGGCTAATGAAAAACTGTTTTTT. Amino acid sequence: CASGSRGANEKLFF. The chain combines TRBV12-5 with TRBJ1-4, with unresolved D. Germline CDR1 reads LGHNT; CDR2 reads FRNRAP. Trimming stripped 4 bases from V and 3 bases from J, with 9 bases between. The CDR3 consists of 14 residues.

This clonotype was recorded a few times. The J gene is TRBJ1-1, the V gene TRBV12-5; D is unresolved. Germline V lookup: CDR1 LGHNT, CDR2 FRNRAP. Between the trimmed V and J ends, which lost 9 bases and 0 bases, there was a span of 14 bases. The CDR3 is 14 residues long. The CDR3 protein is CASAPDLLNTEAFF. The DNA for the CDR3 is TGTGCTAGCGCCCCGGATCTCCTGAACACTGAAGCTTTCTTT.

This clonotype appeared a few times. The V gene is TRBV5-1, the J gene TRBJ2-7; D is unresolved. This CDR3 spans 16 amino acids. Trimming took 0 bases from V and 3 from J, leaving 16 bases between them. Germline V gene lookup returns CDR1 SGHRS and CDR2 YFSETQ. CDR3 DNA sequence: TGCGCCAGCAGCTTGGGCGGTAGCCCGAAAAACTACGAGCAGTACTTC. Its protein product is CASSLGGSPKNYEQYF.

This clonotype was counted a few times. The CDR3 DNA reads as TGCAGTGCGGCTAGGTACGTCGCAGATACGCAGTATTTT. Translating it yields CSAARYVADTQYF. This chain connects TRBV20-1 to TRBJ2-3; D not resolved. The germline V gene encodes CDR1 DFQATT and CDR2 SNEGSKA (reference sequence). Trimming shortened V by 6 bases and J by 4 bases, and 14 bases separated the two germline ends. This CDR3 has 13 amino acids.

For this clonotype: A clone one base away is much larger, so this may be a read error. The genes are TRBV19 and TRBJ1-1, with D perhaps matching TRBD1 (5 bases). Germline loops: CDR1 LNHDA, CDR2 SQIVND (reference sequence). The CDR3 length is 14 residues. The V gene lost 4 bases and the J gene lost 4 bases, with 13 bases spanning the gap. CDR3 loop: CASSNGAGGTEAFF. The CDR3 nucleotides read TGTGCCAGTAGTAACGGGGCCGGGGGCACTGAAGCTTTCTTT.

In regard to this clonotype: With a much larger clone just one base away, this may be a read error. The rearrangement uses TRBV7-9 and TRBJ2-7; 9 bases agree with TRBD1. The CDR3 has 13 residues. Germline V gene lookup returns CDR1 SEHNR and CDR2 FQNEAQ (reference sequence). CDR3 region: CASSGTGIYVQYF. For the CDR3, the DNA is TGTGCCAGCAGCGGGACAGGGATCTACGTGCAGTACTTC.

This clonotype was counted many times. J is TRBJ1-4 and V is TRBV19, with 7 bases matching TRBD1. Germline CDR1 and CDR2: LNHDA and SQIVND (reference sequence). This CDR3 has 16 residues. Trimming cost V 10 bases and J 5 bases; bases outside gene matches: 16. CDR3: CATPAPQQGINEKLFF. In DNA form, the CDR3 reads TGTGCCACCCCCGCCCCCCAACAGGGGATAAATGAAAAACTGTTTTTT.

CDR3 protein: CASSLSARLNQPQHF. CDR3 DNA sequence: TGTGCCAGCAGCTTAAGCGCCAGGCTAAATCAGCCCCAGCATTTT. V gene TRBV7-2 combines with J gene TRBJ1-5; no firm D call. Germline CDR1 and CDR2: SGHTA and FQGNSA. V was pared by 2 bases and J by 4 bases, with 12 bases between. This CDR3 is 15 amino acids long. The full variable domain, its missing parts supplied by reference TRBV7-2 and TRBJ1-5, is GAGVSQSPSNKVTEKGKDVELRCDPISGHTALYWYRQSLGQGLEFLIYFQGNSAPDKSGLPSDRFSAERTGGSVSTLTIQRTQQEDSAVYLCASSLSARLNQPQHFGDGTRLSIL.